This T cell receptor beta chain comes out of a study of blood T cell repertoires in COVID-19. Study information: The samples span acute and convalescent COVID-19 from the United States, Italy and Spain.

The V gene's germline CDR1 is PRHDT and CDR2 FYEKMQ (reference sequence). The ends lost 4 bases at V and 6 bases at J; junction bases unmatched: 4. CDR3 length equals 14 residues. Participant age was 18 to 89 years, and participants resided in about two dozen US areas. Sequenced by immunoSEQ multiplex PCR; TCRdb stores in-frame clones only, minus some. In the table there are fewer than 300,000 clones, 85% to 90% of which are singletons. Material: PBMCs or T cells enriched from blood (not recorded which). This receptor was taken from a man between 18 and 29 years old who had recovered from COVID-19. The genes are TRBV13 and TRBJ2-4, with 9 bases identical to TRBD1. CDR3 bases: TGTGCCAGCAGCTCCCAGGACAGGGGAAACATTCAGTACTTC. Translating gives CASSSQDRGNIQYF.